Given below is one TCR beta chain in context. Its antigen is not known. These data are taken from a study of cytomegalovirus exposure and HLA in healthy donors. The approximately 130-subject validation cohort, separate from the 666-subject first cohort, included the donors. Here immunoSEQ multiplex PCR was the method, and the copy in TCRdb shows in-frame clones only, minus some. This sample has fewer than 400,000 clones; approximately 90% occur once, and the top ten carry around 0.84%. Notes on the study in general: Rare sequences made up most TCRs, while some public TCRs were found in many donors. In vitro data verified three CMV-associated chains as specific for CMV antigens. First-cohort TCR clusters were later found to tend to co-occur in the 120 or so validation repertoires.

The germline V and J ends were trimmed by 0 bases and 1 base, with 13 bases remaining between them. In germline, CDR1 is LNHDA, CDR2 SQIVND (reference sequence). The CDR3 runs to 16 residues. This TCR came from a young woman in good health and CMV-seronegative. The chain employs TRBV19 and TRBJ2-7; D might be TRBD2 (6 bases). Sequenced material: PBMCs. This CDR3 reads CASSIDTGLPSYEQYF. The DNA for the CDR3 is TGTGCCAGTAGTATAGACACGGGACTTCCTTCCTACGAGCAGTACTTC. The full variable domain, rest sourced from reference TRBV19 and TRBJ2-7, is DGGITQSPKYLFRKEGQNVTLSCEQNLNHDAMYWYRQDPGQGLRLIYYSQIVNDFQKGDIAEGYSVSREKKESFPLTVTSAQKNPTAFYLCASSIDTGLPSYEQYFGPGTRLTVT.